This TCR beta chain derives from a study of T-cell reconstitution after alpha-beta-depleted transplantation in children listed by TCRdb under 2016. Describing the broader study: Using TCR repertoire profiling, the study quantitatively followed how T-cell immune reconstitution unfolded in children after TCRalphabeta/CD19-depleted allogeneic hematopoietic cell transplantation.

The CDR3 spans 16 residues, from the cysteine through the phenylalanine. Solely the CDR3 DNA is kept, with 48 bases framed from the first base. Between the V and J ends, shortened by 3 bases and 1 base respectively, the junction contains 16 bases. Via the germline V gene, CDR1 is LGHNA and CDR2 YSLEER. Worth noting for this clonotype: Its recognized antigen is unknown. One base away there is no much larger clone; base qualities are not given.

The study at large found these results: Over subsequent months, a decline in hyperexpanded clone frequencies was noted, and after one year, T-cell counts and TCRbeta diversity were mostly ascribed to newly produced T cells. The apparently early recovery of alphabetaT-cell counts about two months after transplant reportedly depended on only several hundred rapidly expanded clones that came from non-depleted graft cells. In some patients, high TCRbeta diversity at day 60 was attributed to recipient T cells and intrathymic progenitors that had survived conditioning.

The label giving this sample's treatment or condition can be read as: allogeneic hematopoietic cell transplantation with graft depleted of TCRalphabeta T cells and CD19 B cells. TCRalphabeta/CD19-depleted allogeneic hematopoietic cell grafts were given to the transplant recipients, all of whom were children. Libraries came from PCR. The reads were generated on an Illumina HiSeq 2500. TCR libraries were prepared with molecular barcoding, using unique molecular identifiers to normalize TCRbeta repertoire quantification. Starting from the raw public reads, TCRdb applied fastp trimming at Q25, assembled clones with MiXCR and retained in-frame beta chains. When rows share a CDR3 protein, they turn into one entry using the most common DNA and genes. Present in this sample are 450,000 to 600,000 distinct CDR3 sequences, 13% of which were seen just once. The top ten constitute 2.2% of the sample.

This material consisted of PBMCs, mostly from graft donor cells, taken 360 days after TCRalphabeta/CD19-depleted stem cell transplant. The chain joins TRBV4-3 to TRBJ2-7; the D gene is perhaps TRBD2, on 5 matching bases. The TCR comes from a male patient aged 5 to 17 who had a stem cell transplant for acute myeloid leukemia, so the T cells may come from the graft donor. The DNA reads as follows: TGCGCCAGCAGCCACCTGTCTTGGACTGGTTCCTACGAGCAGTACTTC. Translated, it reads CASSHLSWTGSYEQYF.